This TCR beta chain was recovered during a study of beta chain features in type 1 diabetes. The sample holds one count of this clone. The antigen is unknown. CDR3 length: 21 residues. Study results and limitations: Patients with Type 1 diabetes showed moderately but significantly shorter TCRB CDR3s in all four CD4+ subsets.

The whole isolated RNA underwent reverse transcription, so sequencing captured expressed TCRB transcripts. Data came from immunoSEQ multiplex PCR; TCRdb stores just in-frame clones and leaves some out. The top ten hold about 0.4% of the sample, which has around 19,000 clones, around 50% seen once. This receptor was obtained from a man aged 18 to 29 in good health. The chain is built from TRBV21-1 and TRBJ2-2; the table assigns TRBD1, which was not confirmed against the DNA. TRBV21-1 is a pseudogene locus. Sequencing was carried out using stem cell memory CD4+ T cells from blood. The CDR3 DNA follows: TGTGCCAGCAGCCGAACGAGATATATAAACCGGGACAGGGGGGTCAACGGGGAGCTGTTTTTT. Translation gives CASSRTRYINRDRGVNGELFF.